This entry lists 23 T cell receptor beta chains sequenced from one sample in a study of cytomegalovirus exposure and HLA in healthy donors. 60 Vbeta and 13 Jbeta primers were used in PCR. Some clones are missing from TCRdb's copy, which holds only in-frame ones; the method was immunoSEQ multiplex PCR. In the table there are approximately 150,000 clones, about 75% of which are singletons. The sequencing sample was made of PBMCs. The receptors come from a man between 35 and 55 years old in good health and CMV-seronegative.

V and J are TRBV6-1 and TRBJ2-3; D ambiguous. In germline, CDR1 is MNHNS, CDR2 SASEGT. The V gene lost 4 bases and the J gene lost 0 bases, with 14 bases spanning the gap. The CDR3 totals 16 residues. In DNA, the CDR3 is TGTGCCAGCAGTGGCCTGGGCTCTACTAGCACAGATACGCAGTATTTT. This encodes CASSGLGSTSTDTQYF.

The J gene is TRBJ1-1, the V gene TRBV29-1, with 9 bases matching TRBD1. The CDR3 is 14 residues long. Germline V gene data show CDR1 as SQVTM and CDR2 as ANQGSEA. J gave up 1 base and V 5 bases, and 5 bases lay outside the gene matches. The CDR3 bases are TGCAGCGTTAAACCACAGGGGGCGAACACTGAAGCTTTCTTT. The encoded protein is CSVKPQGANTEAFF.

This sequence joins TRBV29-1 and TRBJ1-2; tentative D call: TRBD1 (5 bases). Germline V gives CDR1 SQVTM, CDR2 ANQGSEA. Trimming took 3 bases from V and 2 from J, leaving 16 bases between them. The CDR3 extends over 15 amino acids. The CDR3 region has the DNA TGCAGCGTTGATGTTACGCCGGCAGGGAACTATGGCTACACCTTC. It yields the protein CSVDVTPAGNYGYTF. Filled out from reference TRBV29-1 and TRBJ1-2, the complete variable domain reads SAVISQKPSRDICQRGTSLTIQCQVDSQVTMMFWYRQQPGQSLTLIATANQGSEATYESGFVIDKFPISRPNLTFSTLTVSNMSPEDSSIYLCSVDVTPAGNYGYTFGSGTRLTVV.

This clone appeared a few times. The chain uses TRBV2 and TRBJ1-5, with D maybe TRBD1 (5 bases). The germline gives CDR1 SNHLY, CDR2 FYNNEI. Between the trimmed V and J ends, which lost 5 bases and 3 bases, there was a span of 8 bases. The CDR3 has 13 residues. CDR3 bases: TGTGCCAGCAGTCGGGACTTCAATCAGCCCCAGCATTTT. Encoded protein: CASSRDFNQPQHF.

This clone has just a few counts. The chain employs TRBV28 and TRBJ2-3; 8 nucleotides agree with TRBD1. CDR1 is MDHEN, CDR2 SYDVKM, per germline. This CDR3 has 16 amino acids. The J segment lost 2 bases and the V segment lost 0 bases, leaving 4 bases of the junction unmatched. The CDR3 protein is CASSLWDRESTDTQYF. CDR3 nucleotide sequence: TGTGCCAGCAGTTTATGGGACAGGGAGTCCACAGATACGCAGTATTTT.

This chain connects TRBV5-8 to TRBJ1-2; 7 positions match TRBD1. CDR1 and CDR2 from the germline V gene are SGHTS and YDEGEE. CDR3 length: 14 amino acids. With 5 bases clipped from V and 6 bases from J, the junction kept 10 bases outside the gene matches. The CDR3 nucleotides read TGTGCCAGCAGGCGACTGACAGGGAGGAATGGCTACACCTTC. It yields the protein CASRRLTGRNGYTF. The full variable domain, rest sourced from reference TRBV5-8 and TRBJ1-2, is EAGVTQSPTHLIKTRGQQATLRCSPISGHTSVYWYQQALGLGLQFLLWYDEGEERNRGNFPPRFSGRQFPNYSSELNVNALELEDSALYLCASRRLTGRNGYTFGSGTRLTVV.

This clone was seen a single time. CDR3 in DNA: TGTGCCAGCAGCTCACTTCCCGGGACTGGGGATACGCAGTATTTT. Protein sequence: CASSSLPGTGDTQYF. The chain joins TRBV7-2 to TRBJ2-3; the D gene is possibly TRBD2 (6 bases). The V and J ends lost 4 bases and 6 bases respectively, with 17 bases between them. The CDR3 sequence is 15 residues long. Germline loops: CDR1 SGHTA, CDR2 FQGNSA.

The chain joins TRBV5-1 to TRBJ2-5, with 12 bases lining up with TRBD2. The CDR3 is 16 amino acids. V dropped 2 bases and J dropped 5; count of bases not matched to a gene: 7. Germline CDR1 reads SGHRS; CDR2 reads YFSETQ. CDR3 DNA sequence: TGCGCCAGCAGCTTTTCTCCTAGCGGGGGGGCGGAGACCCAGTACTTC. Translated, it gives CASSFSPSGGAETQYF.

CDR3 DNA sequence: TGTGCCAGCAGCTCGCACCAGACAGGGGAATTCGGTGGCTACACCTTC. Translating gives CASSSHQTGEFGGYTF. The chain recombines TRBV28 with TRBJ1-2, with TRBD1 matching 8 bases. Unmatched junction bases numbered 16, after V lost 6 bases and J lost 7 bases. CDR3 length: 16 amino acids. From germline, CDR1 is MDHEN and CDR2 SYDVKM.

This chain uses TRBV5-6 with TRBJ2-1; D remains unclear. The ends were cut back, 1 base at V and 6 bases at J, with 8 bases in the middle. Germline V CDR1 and CDR2: SGHDT, YYEEEE. The CDR3 spans 13 residues. The CDR3 DNA reads as TGTGCCAGCAGCTTGTGGGCTACCAATGAGCAGTTCTTC. Protein product: CASSLWATNEQFF.

V gene TRBV14 combines with J gene TRBJ2-5; perhaps TRBD2 as D (6 bases). Trimming took 4 bases from V and 5 from J, leaving 20 bases between them. From germline, CDR1 is SGHDN and CDR2 FVKESK. The CDR3 is 16 residues long. The CDR3 region has the DNA TGTGCCAGCAGCCGCCTAACGTCCGGGGGACTGGAGACCCAGTACTTC. Amino acids: CASSRLTSGGLETQYF.

The J gene is TRBJ1-5, the V gene TRBV7-2, with D unclear. Germline V gives CDR1 SGHTA, CDR2 FQGNSA. The CDR3 covers 13 residues. Trimming took 5 bases from V and 5 from J, leaving 10 bases between them. The CDR3 reads CASSERVYQPQHF. The DNA of the CDR3 is TGTGCCAGCAGCGAGCGGGTTTATCAGCCCCAGCATTTT. Based on the CDR3 plus reference TRBV7-2 and TRBJ1-5, the full variable domain is GAGVSQSPSNKVTEKGKDVELRCDPISGHTALYWYRQSLGQGLEFLIYFQGNSAPDKSGLPSDRFSAERTGGSVSTLTIQRTQQEDSAVYLCASSERVYQPQHFGDGTRLSIL.

The J gene is TRBJ2-2, the V gene TRBV9, with D possibly matching TRBD2 (5 bases). CDR1 is SGDLS and CDR2 is YYNGEE in the germline V gene. The CDR3 contains 17 residues. The V and J ends lost 0 bases and 2 bases respectively, with 14 bases between them. The CDR3 loop is CASSVALGVSNTGELFF. CDR3 DNA: TGTGCCAGCAGCGTAGCTCTCGGGGTTAGCAACACCGGGGAGCTGTTTTTT. The entire variable domain, with the rest obtained from reference TRBV9 and TRBJ2-2, is as follows: DSGVTQTPKHLITATGQRVTLRCSPRSGDLSVYWYQQSLDQGLQFLIQYYNGEERAKGNILERFSAQQFPDLHSELNLSSLELGDSALYFCASSVALGVSNTGELFFGEGSRLTVL.

The CDR3 protein is CASSQQGAMDEQFF. The CDR3 DNA reads as TGTGCCAGCAGCCAACAGGGGGCGATGGATGAGCAGTTCTTC. The genes are TRBV6-6 and TRBJ2-1, with 9 bases that match TRBD1. CDR1 MNHNY and CDR2 SVGAGI come from the germline V gene (reference sequence). This CDR3 has 14 amino acids. Trimming took 6 bases from V and 8 from J; bases not matched to a gene: 8.

The rearrangement uses TRBV9 and TRBJ2-3; tentative D call: TRBD1 (6 bases). CDR3 length: 13 amino acids. Germline V gene data show CDR1 as SGDLS and CDR2 as YYNGEE. V gave up 6 bases and J gave up 4 bases, with 12 bases separating them. The CDR3 DNA reads TGTGCCAGCACACAGGGAAACGCAGATACGCAGTATTTT. Amino acid sequence: CASTQGNADTQYF.

The chain couples TRBV6-1 to TRBJ1-1; D may be TRBD1 (5 bases). Trimming removed 5 bases at V and 5 bases at J, with 18 bases between. Germline V gene sequence: CDR1 MNHNS, CDR2 SASEGT. The CDR3 sequence is 15 residues long. Here the CDR3 reads CASSNPGRVGTEAFF. The CDR3 nucleotides are TGTGCCAGCAGTAACCCCGGCAGGGTAGGAACTGAAGCTTTCTTT.

The rearrangement joins TRBV4-3 to TRBJ2-5; D ambiguous. Germline V lookup: CDR1 LGHNA, CDR2 YSLEER. Trimming removed 0 bases at V and 1 base at J, with 6 bases between. The CDR3 length is 14 residues. The CDR3 nucleotides read TGCGCCAGCAGCCAAGAGAGGTCCCAAGAGACCCAGTACTTC. It translates to CASSQERSQETQYF.

The rearrangement links TRBV27 to TRBJ1-5; no clear D gene. CDR3 length: 16 amino acids. Germline V lookup: CDR1 MNHEY, CDR2 SMNVEV (reference sequence). V lost 0 bases to trimming and J lost 3 bases, with 12 bases between them. The CDR3 coding sequence is TGTGCCAGCAGTTTATCGGCAGGCCCAGACAATCAGCCCCAGCATTTT. Translated: CASSLSAGPDNQPQHF.

The chain couples TRBV5-1 to TRBJ1-2; D uncertain. V dropped 2 bases and J dropped 0 bases, with 11 bases sitting between them. This CDR3 is 15 amino acids long. Germline V gene data show CDR1 as SGHRS and CDR2 as YFSETQ. CDR3: CASSLLTRSNYGYTF. The DNA of the CDR3 is TGCGCCAGCAGCTTACTGACACGTTCTAACTATGGCTACACCTTC. The variable domain in full, with the rest retrieved from reference TRBV5-1 and TRBJ1-2, is KAGVTQTPRYLIKTRGQQVTLSCSPISGHRSVSWYQQTPGQGLQFLFEYFSETQRNKGNFPGRFSGRQFSNSRSEMNVSTLELGDSALYLCASSLLTRSNYGYTFGSGTRLTVV.

This chain uses TRBV5-1 with TRBJ2-3, with 11 bases aligning to TRBD2. The CDR3 consists of 15 residues. V was clipped by 0 bases and J by 6 bases; unmatched bases: 3. Germline V CDR1 and CDR2: SGHRS, YFSETQ. The CDR3 is CASSLELAGGDTQYF. CDR3 DNA: TGCGCCAGCAGCTTGGAGTTAGCGGGGGGGGATACGCAGTATTTT.

CDR3 region: CASSSTSSGNTIYF. CDR3 DNA: TGTGCCAGCAGCTCCACATCGTCTGGAAACACCATATATTTT. The chain is built from TRBV7-6 and TRBJ1-3; no clear D. The germline V and J ends were trimmed by 4 bases and 1 base, with 8 bases remaining between them. The V gene's germline CDR1 is SGHVS and CDR2 FNYEAQ. CDR3 length: 14 residues.

The chain uses TRBV4-2 and TRBJ2-1; the D gene is possibly TRBD2 (6 bases). V lost 2 bases to trimming and J lost 7 bases, with 18 bases between them. The CDR3 has 16 residues. CDR1 is LGHNA and CDR2 is YNFKEQ in the germline V gene. CDR3 in DNA: TGTGCCAGCAGCCAACGGGACTCGATTTTTGGGAATGAGCAGTTCTTC. This encodes CASSQRDSIFGNEQFF.

This chain uses TRBV5-4 with TRBJ2-1; 11 bases map to TRBD2. The CDR3 extends over 16 amino acids. V dropped 4 bases and J dropped 2; count of bases not matched to a gene: 5. Per germline, CDR1 SGHNT and CDR2 YYREEE (reference sequence). In nucleotides, the CDR3 is TGTGCCAGCAGCCCCACTAGCGGGGGAACCTACAATGAGCAGTTCTTC. This translates into CASSPTSGGTYNEQFF. Drawing the rest from reference TRBV5-4 and TRBJ2-1, the complete variable domain is ETGVTQSPTHLIKTRGQQVTLRCSSQSGHNTVSWYQQALGQGPQFIFQYYREEENGRGNFPPRFSGLQFPNYSSELNVNALELDDSALYLCASSPTSGGTYNEQFFGPGTRLTVL.